These T cell receptor beta chains were read from a single sample in a study of cytomegalovirus exposure and HLA in healthy donors. Libraries were prepared by immunoSEQ multiplex PCR; TCRdb keeps only in-frame clonotypes and omits some of them. Seen here are 210,000 or so clones, 80% to 90% observed once, and the top ten hold roughly 0.26%. Sequences were obtained from PBMCs. These receptors originate from a girl aged 2-10 years in good health and CMV-seronegative. Both conserved end residues are part of each CDR3. D genes are given only for firm matches. The listing skips clone size in some rows; elsewhere it reads once, few, many or a size class.

V: TRBV27
J: TRBJ2-7
D: TRBD2
size: .
CDR3: CASSLSGGGIYEQYF
DNA: TGTGCCAGCAGTTTATCGGGCGGGGGAATCTACGAGCAGTACTTC

V: TRBV7-9
J: TRBJ2-7
D: TRBD1
size: once
CDR3: CASSLASTGFSYEQYF
DNA: TGTGCCAGCAGCTTAGCCTCGACAGGGTTCTCCTACGAGCAGTACTTC

V: TRBV6-1
J: TRBJ1-2
D: .
size: .
CDR3: CASSVTGYGYTF
DNA: TGTGCCAGCAGTGTGACGGGCTATGGCTACACCTTC

V: TRBV9
J: TRBJ2-7
D: TRBD1
size: .
CDR3: CASSVRGQGGNEQYF
DNA: TGTGCCAGCAGCGTTCGTGGACAGGGTGGAAACGAGCAGTACTTC

V: TRBV6-5
J: TRBJ1-3
D: .
size: .
CDR3: CASSQGGNTIYF
DNA: TGTGCCAGCAGTCAGGGGGGAAACACCATATATTTT

V: TRBV6-5
J: TRBJ2-7
D: .
size: .
CDR3: CASSPRLAQTYEQYF
DNA: TGTGCCAGCAGTCCCCGGCTAGCCCAGACCTACGAGCAGTACTTC

V: TRBV4-1
J: TRBJ2-7
D: TRBD2
size: once
CDR3: CASSQLGGGAYEQYF
DNA: TGCGCCAGCAGCCAACTTGGCGGGGGGGCCTACGAGCAGTACTTC

V: TRBV7-8
J: TRBJ1-5
D: .
size: .
CDR3: CASSDHTGNNQPQHF
DNA: TGTGCCAGCAGCGATCATACAGGGAACAATCAGCCCCAGCATTTT

V: TRBV9
J: TRBJ1-2
D: TRBD1
size: few
CDR3: CASSAGQGNYGYTF
DNA: TGTGCCAGCAGCGCCGGACAGGGGAACTATGGCTACACCTTC

V: TRBV5-6
J: TRBJ2-1
D: TRBD1
size: .
CDR3: CASSRTGGGSYNEQFF
DNA: TGTGCCAGCAGCCGTACAGGGGGCGGATCCTACAATGAGCAGTTCTTC

V: TRBV12-2
J: TRBJ1-1
D: .
size: .
CDR3: CASRLDLTGNTEAFF
DNA: TGTGCAAGTCGCTTAGATCTAACGGGAAACACTGAAGCTTTCTTT

V: TRBV6-1
J: TRBJ1-6
D: .
size: few
CDR3: CASSEAGRGSYNSPLHF
DNA: TGTGCCAGCAGTGAAGCTGGACGGGGATCCTATAATTCACCCCTCCACTTT

V: TRBV5-1
J: TRBJ2-3
D: TRBD2
size: .
CDR3: CASSFRTSVTDTQYF
DNA: TGCGCCAGCAGCTTTCGGACTAGCGTCACAGATACGCAGTATTTT

V: TRBV10-3
J: TRBJ1-4
D: .
size: .
CDR3: CAISAMGQASNEKLFF
DNA: TGTGCCATCAGTGCCATGGGGCAGGCGTCTAATGAAAAACTGTTTTTT

V: TRBV27
J: TRBJ2-7
D: TRBD2
size: .
CDR3: CASSTSGVVSYEQYF
DNA: TGTGCCAGCAGTACTAGCGGGGTTGTCTCCTACGAGCAGTACTTC

V: TRBV6-1
J: TRBJ2-7
D: TRBD2
size: .
CDR3: CASSLLAGGEQYF
DNA: TGTGCCAGCAGCCTTCTAGCGGGAGGCGAGCAGTACTTC

V: TRBV18
J: TRBJ2-3
D: .
size: .
CDR3: CASSHRTDTQYF
DNA: TGTGCCAGCTCTCACAGGACAGATACGCAGTATTTT

V: TRBV5-6
J: TRBJ1-2
D: .
size: once
CDR3: CASSIGGRGYTF
DNA: TGTGCCAGCAGCATCGGAGGCCGGGGCTACACCTTC

V: TRBV7-9
J: TRBJ2-7
D: .
size: .
CDR3: CASSPHSALEQYF
DNA: TGTGCCAGCAGCCCTCATTCCGCGCTCGAGCAGTACTTC

V: TRBV14
J: TRBJ2-5
D: .
size: .
CDR3: CASSQGHSGVVGETQYF
DNA: TGTGCCAGCAGCCAAGGTCATTCGGGGGTGGTCGGAGAGACCCAGTACTTC

V: TRBV5-4
J: TRBJ2-7
D: TRBD2
size: .
CDR3: CASSLPSGYEQYF
DNA: TGTGCCAGCAGCTTGCCTAGCGGCTACGAGCAGTACTTC

V: TRBV5-4
J: TRBJ1-3
D: TRBD1
size: .
CDR3: CASSSGTAYSGNTIYF
DNA: TGTGCCAGCAGCTCCGGGACAGCTTACTCTGGAAACACCATATATTTT

V: TRBV18
J: TRBJ1-3
D: .
size: .
CDR3: CASSPSTAGSGNTIYF
DNA: TGTGCCAGCTCACCAAGTACCGCAGGCTCTGGAAACACCATATATTTT

V: TRBV5-8
J: TRBJ1-3
D: .
size: .
CDR3: CASSLVGSPGNTIYF
DNA: TGTGCCAGCAGCTTGGTTGGGAGCCCTGGAAACACCATATATTTT

V: TRBV5-1
J: TRBJ2-2
D: TRBD1
size: .
CDR3: CASSLRTGGLNTGELFF
DNA: TGCGCCAGCAGCTTGCGGACAGGGGGCCTGAACACCGGGGAGCTGTTTTTT

V: TRBV6-5
J: TRBJ2-7
D: .
size: .
CDR3: CASSYGRPPGSYEQYF
DNA: TGTGCCAGCAGTTACGGAAGGCCCCCGGGCTCCTACGAGCAGTACTTC

V: TRBV10-3
J: TRBJ2-5
D: TRBD2
size: .
CDR3: CAISEPGGTQYF
DNA: TGTGCCATCAGTGAGCCGGGAGGGACCCAGTACTTC

V: TRBV11-1
J: TRBJ2-7
D: .
size: .
CDR3: CASSRGGDEQYF
DNA: TGTGCCAGCAGCCGTGGCGGGGACGAGCAGTACTTC

V: TRBV6-6
J: TRBJ1-5
D: .
size: .
CDR3: CASSSDSLSNQPQHF
DNA: TGTGCCAGCAGTTCCGACAGTCTTAGCAATCAGCCCCAGCATTTT

V: TRBV6-6
J: TRBJ2-2
D: TRBD1
size: once
CDR3: CASSAPGTGYTGELFF
DNA: TGTGCCAGCAGTGCCCCCGGGACAGGGTACACCGGGGAGCTGTTTTTT

V: TRBV13
J: TRBJ2-7
D: .
size: once
CDR3: CASSRYGGFEQYF
DNA: TGTGCCAGCAGCCGGTACGGAGGATTCGAGCAGTACTTC

V: TRBV2
J: TRBJ1-1
D: TRBD1
size: once
CDR3: CASREQGPEAFF
DNA: TGTGCCAGCAGGGAACAGGGGCCCGAAGCTTTCTTT

V: TRBV27
J: TRBJ1-1
D: TRBD1
size: .
CDR3: CASSFHRGTEAFF
DNA: TGTGCCAGCAGTTTTCACAGGGGAACGGAAGCTTTCTTT

V: TRBV7-2
J: TRBJ2-5
D: TRBD1
size: .
CDR3: CASSLGGQGFGETQYF
DNA: TGTGCCAGCAGCTTAGGAGGACAGGGTTTCGGAGAGACCCAGTACTTC

V: TRBV6-4
J: TRBJ1-3
D: TRBD1
size: .
CDR3: CASRQTGAVGNTIYF
DNA: TGTGCCAGCAGACAGACAGGGGCAGTTGGAAACACCATATATTTT

V: TRBV7-9
J: TRBJ2-7
D: TRBD1
size: .
CDR3: CASSLTGSSYEQYF
DNA: TGTGCCAGCAGCCTGACAGGGAGTAGCTACGAGCAGTACTTC

V: TRBV7-9
J: TRBJ1-1
D: .
size: .
CDR3: CASSPYGVNTEAFF
DNA: TGTGCCAGCAGCCCCTACGGGGTGAACACTGAAGCTTTCTTT

V: TRBV10-1
J: TRBJ2-3
D: TRBD2
size: .
CDR3: CASSEDGAGADTQYF
DNA: TGCGCCAGCAGTGAGGACGGAGCGGGAGCAGATACGCAGTATTTT

V: TRBV6-6
J: TRBJ2-7
D: TRBD1
size: .
CDR3: CASSQGAGEQYF
DNA: TGTGCCAGCAGTCAGGGGGCGGGCGAGCAGTACTTC

V: TRBV7-2
J: TRBJ2-7
D: .
size: .
CDR3: CASSLVTARGYEQYF
DNA: TGTGCCAGCAGCTTAGTCACGGCTAGAGGCTACGAGCAGTACTTC

V: TRBV6-5
J: TRBJ1-2
D: .
size: few
CDR3: CASSSPAGPHYGYTF
DNA: TGTGCCAGCAGTTCCCCGGCAGGGCCCCACTATGGCTACACCTTC

V: TRBV30
J: TRBJ2-1
D: TRBD1
size: .
CDR3: CAWTLGQGMRNEQFF
DNA: TGTGCCTGGACCTTGGGACAGGGGATGAGAAATGAGCAGTTCTTC

V: TRBV19
J: TRBJ2-3
D: .
size: .
CDR3: CASSIMSADITISTDTQYF
DNA: TGTGCCAGTAGTATAATGAGCGCGGATATAACGATAAGCACAGATACGCAGTATTTT

V: TRBV5-4
J: TRBJ2-3
D: TRBD2
size: .
CDR3: CASSSALAGTDTQYF
DNA: TGTGCCAGCAGCTCCGCACTAGCGGGGACAGATACGCAGTATTTT

V: TRBV19
J: TRBJ2-7
D: TRBD2
size: .
CDR3: CASSRGGRTYEQYF
DNA: TGTGCCAGTAGTCGGGGCGGGAGGACCTACGAGCAGTACTTC

V: TRBV6-5
J: TRBJ2-7
D: TRBD1
size: .
CDR3: CASSRLTGVHEQYF
DNA: TGTGCCAGCAGCCGCCTGACAGGGGTCCACGAGCAGTACTTC

V: TRBV10-3
J: TRBJ1-6
D: .
size: .
CDR3: CAISDPPGVGGDSPLHF
DNA: TGTGCCATCAGTGATCCCCCCGGGGTTGGAGGGGATTCACCCCTCCACTTT

V: TRBV6-4
J: TRBJ1-4
D: TRBD1
size: .
CDR3: CASSDSKWTGRNFEKLFF
DNA: TGTGCCAGCAGTGACTCCAAGTGGACAGGGCGGAATTTCGAAAAACTGTTTTTT

V: TRBV2
J: TRBJ2-7
D: TRBD1
size: .
CDR3: CASNRQGPYEQYF
DNA: TGTGCCAGCAACCGACAGGGACCCTACGAGCAGTACTTC

V: TRBV9
J: TRBJ2-3
D: .
size: .
CDR3: CASSVGGGLGKDTQYF
DNA: TGTGCCAGCAGCGTAGGGGGGGGGCTAGGCAAAGATACGCAGTATTTT

V: TRBV5-4
J: TRBJ2-2
D: TRBD2
size: .
CDR3: CASSESGGITGELFF
DNA: TGTGCCAGCAGCGAAAGCGGGGGGATCACCGGGGAGCTGTTTTTT